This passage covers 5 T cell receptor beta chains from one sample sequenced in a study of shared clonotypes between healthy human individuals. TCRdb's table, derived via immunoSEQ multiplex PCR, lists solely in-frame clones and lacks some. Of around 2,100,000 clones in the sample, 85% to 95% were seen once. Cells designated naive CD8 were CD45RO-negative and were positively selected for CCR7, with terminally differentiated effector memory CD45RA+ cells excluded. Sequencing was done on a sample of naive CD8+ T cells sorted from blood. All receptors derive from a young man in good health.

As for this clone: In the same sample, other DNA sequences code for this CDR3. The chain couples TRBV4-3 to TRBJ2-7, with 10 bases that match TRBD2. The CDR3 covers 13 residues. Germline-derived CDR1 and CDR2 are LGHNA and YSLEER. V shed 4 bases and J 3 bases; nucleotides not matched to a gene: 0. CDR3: CASSPSGSYEQYF. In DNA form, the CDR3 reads TGCGCCAGCAGCCCTAGCGGGAGCTACGAGCAGTACTTC.

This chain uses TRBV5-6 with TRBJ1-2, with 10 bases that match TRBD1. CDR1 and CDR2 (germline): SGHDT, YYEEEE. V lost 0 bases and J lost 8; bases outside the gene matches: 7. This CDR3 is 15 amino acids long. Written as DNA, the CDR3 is TGTGCCAGCAGCTTGGGAGGGACAGGGGCGAACGGCTACACCTTC. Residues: CASSLGGTGANGYTF.

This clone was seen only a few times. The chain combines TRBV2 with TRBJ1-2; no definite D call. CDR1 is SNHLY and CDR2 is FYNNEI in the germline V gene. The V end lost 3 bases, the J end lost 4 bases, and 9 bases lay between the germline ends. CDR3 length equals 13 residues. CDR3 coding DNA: TGTGCCAGCAGTGAGGCAGATTGCTATGGCTACACCTTC. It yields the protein CASSEADCYGYTF.

CDR3 coding DNA: TGTGCCAGCAGCCCAGCGACTAGCGGCTACAATGAGCAGTTCTTC. This sequence encodes CASSPATSGYNEQFF. The genes are TRBV7-9 and TRBJ2-1, with 9 nucleotides matching TRBD2. The CDR3 length is 15 residues. Germline V gene data show CDR1 as SEHNR and CDR2 as FQNEAQ (reference sequence). J lost 3 bases, V lost 5 bases, and 5 bases had no gene match.

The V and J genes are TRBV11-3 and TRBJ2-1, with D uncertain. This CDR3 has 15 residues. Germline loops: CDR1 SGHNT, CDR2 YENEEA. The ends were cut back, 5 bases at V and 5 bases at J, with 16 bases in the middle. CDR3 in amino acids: CASSPALDEHNEQFF. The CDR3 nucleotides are TGTGCCAGCAGCCCCGCCCTAGACGAACACAATGAGCAGTTCTTC. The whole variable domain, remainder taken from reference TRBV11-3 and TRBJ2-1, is EAGVVQSPRYKIIEKKQPVAFWCNPISGHNTLYWYLQNLGQGPELLIRYENEEAVDDSQLPKDRFSAERLKGVDSTLKIQPAELGDSAVYLCASSPALDEHNEQFFGPGTRLTVL.